This T cell receptor beta chain was captured by sequencing in a study of blood T cell repertoires in COVID-19. Assay used: immunoSEQ multiplex PCR; TCRdb lists only in-frame clones, some missing. The table has about 250,000 clones, around 81% seen once. What was sequenced was PBMCs or T cells enriched from blood (not recorded which). The sequence derives from a man in his fifties or sixties who had recovered from COVID-19.

As DNA, the CDR3 is TGTGCCAGCAGCCATCGGTTAGGGGCTAACACCGGGGAGCTGTTTTTT. It yields the protein CASSHRLGANTGELFF. This chain connects TRBV16 to TRBJ2-2, with D possibly TRBD1 on 5 matching bases. Germline CDR1 KGHSY, CDR2 FQNENV. Trimming cost V 3 bases and J 2 bases, with 13 bases left between them. The CDR3 length is 16 residues. The variable domain in full, completed from reference TRBV16 and TRBJ2-2, reads GEEVAQTPKHLVRGEGQKAKLYCAPIKGHSYVFWYQQVLKNEFKFLISFQNENVFDETGMPKERFSAKCLPNSPCSLEIQATKLEDSAVYFCASSHRLGANTGELFFGEGSRLTVL.